This T cell receptor beta chain was found in a study of blood T cell repertoires in COVID-19 (dated by TCRdb to 2018 to 2021). About the investigation overall: Samples from collaborators originated in the United States, Italy and Spain and spanned both the acute and convalescent phases of COVID-19. The prospective study material was composed of cDNA or gDNA derived from T cells, B-cell-depleted T cells, or PBMCs. Deeply sampled blood TCRbeta repertoires from subjects exposed to, actively infected with, or recovered from COVID-19 were included in the dataset. A freely available public database, intended as a resource for researchers studying the immune response to SARS-CoV-2, is where the repertoires were released. The samples were drawn from two sources: the first 160 participants of the ongoing ImmuneRACE study, and 1,254 subjects contributed by 6 global collaborators. Sample metadata almost always included a de-identified subject ID, COVID-19 status, age in years and sex. HLA class I and class II types, where available, came from metadata supplied by the sample provider rather than from assay-based typing. Broad study findings and their caveats: The amount of clinical and demographic metadata varied by source and participant and was provided uncurated.

This clone was detected only once. Its antigen is unknown. Per-base quality was not reported, and no clone a single base away is much larger than it. CDR1 and CDR2 were assigned from the germline V gene (reference sequence) as LNHDA and SQIVND. There are 15 amino acids in the CDR3, from cysteine to phenylalanine inclusive. The read is trimmed to its CDR3 DNA, 45 bases read in frame from base 1. The germline V and J ends show losses of 1 base and 2 bases respectively, and no gene match explains 1 base of the junction. Each collaborating institution followed its own protocols to collect whole blood in K2EDTA tubes. For TCRbeta analysis, collaborators shipped samples as frozen whole blood, isolated PBMCs, or DNA extracted from either of those sample types. TCRbeta CDR3 regions were amplified from genomic DNA using the immunoSEQ Assay, a bias-controlled multiplex PCR. Turning to the authors' computational methods: The number of nucleated cells in each sample was estimated from the amplification of reference gene primers within the assay. Sequence reads were collapsed and filtered to measure the absolute abundance of every unique TCRbeta CDR3 rearrangement. For each sample, productive Simpson clonality was calculated as the square root of Simpson's diversity index over productive rearrangements. This immuneACCESS table, as held by TCRdb, lists in-frame sequences with V and J called but not all clones. Of the missing ones, under half trace to an unresolved V gene in checked studies; the others have no known cause. D and trimming come from the DNA, and the V and J calls and clone size come from that table. Counted in this sample were approximately 200,000 clones; 80% of them appeared once. Clones ranked in the top ten supply approximately 5.4% of the sample.

Here the chain combines TRBV19 and TRBJ1-5; TRBD1 aligns with 8 central bases. The clonotype originates from a human donor in a cohort sampled during active COVID-19. Sequenced sample: peripheral blood. For the CDR3, the sequence is CASSIAGQGNQPQHF. At the DNA level, the sequence is TGTGCCAGTAGTATAGCGGGACAGGGCAATCAGCCCCAGCATTTT.